This T cell receptor (beta chain) stems from a study of shared clonotypes between healthy human individuals (dated by TCRdb to 2018 to 2021). With respect to the entire study: A few men and two women, aged 18 to 49 years, made up the cohort. Per donor, three plates each were used for CD4 naive and CD4 memory, two for CD8 naive, and one for CD8 memory. To estimate repertoire size and how much clonotype sharing occurs between individuals, the study deeply sequenced the blood TCR repertoires of five healthy adults. To increase sequencing depth and limit assay-specific biases, different laboratories used diverse techniques to prepare libraries and sequence TCR repertoires. Each donor's leukapheresis produced roughly between roughly 0.9 and 9 billion PBMCs.

Using the deep immunoSEQ assay, TCR CDR3 regions were amplified from genomic DNA by multiplex PCR. For each cell subset, the extracted genomic DNA was distributed evenly across all wells of several immunoSEQ 96-well plates, and each plate served as one replicate. Each replicate PCR for sorted subsets received about 220 ng genomic DNA, equal to about 29,000 T cell genomes. Purified libraries were quantified with a Qubit 3.0 fluorometer, sized on a Bioanalyzer 2100, and re-quantified with the KAPA Library Quantification kit. Every immunoSEQ 96-well plate was sequenced on a separate single-read 150-cycle Illumina NextSeq 550 flow cell. In the paper's pipeline: Because the immunoSEQ output held only junctional sequences and lacked quality scores, the filtering could not match the filtering applied to full-length reads. Sequences were annotated with PyIR, a Python wrapper for IgBLAST v1.9, using IMGT germline references to assign V/J genes and CDR3. Reads with weak V/J assignments (E-value above 1e-6), missing CDR3, stop codons, out-of-frame junctions, or ambiguous translated residues were removed. V3J clonotypes were defined as sequences sharing an identical inferred V gene, J gene, and CDR3 amino acid sequence. Percentage overlap between repertoires was calculated by dividing the number of shared unique clonotypes by the size of the smaller repertoire. Three approaches were used to assess repertoire richness: RTK rarefaction, the Chao1 estimator, and Recon v2.1 estimates of unobserved clonotypes. OLGA was used to compute generation probabilities for all TCRbeta clonotypes that the gDNA method yielded from a few donors. The source is immuneACCESS, and TCRdb retained only in-frame sequences with V and J called. Part of the clones is not carried over; for the studies checked, unresolved V genes explain less than half of this, and the remainder is unexplained. D and trimming were read from the DNA, whereas the V and J calls and clone size are those reported in that table. The sample yields about 2 million clones; about 94% were counted once. Around 1% of the sample belongs to the ten largest clones.

CD8 naive samples consisted of CD45RO-negative cells that were positively selected for CCR7, yielding a CD45RA+CCR7+ population without TemRA cells. Healthy HIV-negative adults with no recently reported acute infections or vaccinations were included as donors. Every donor was a Caucasian adult living in Nashville, Tennessee, USA. After blood collection by leukapheresis, PBMCs were isolated using Ficoll-Histopaque density gradient centrifugation and then cryopreserved in the vapor phase of liquid nitrogen. Purity and quantity of every magnetically sorted T cell population were checked by analytical flow cytometry. Each sorted fraction had its genomic DNA isolated and then quantified by UV absorbance on a Nanodrop 2000c. Results the study describes overall, beyond this receptor: The genetic and exposure-history diversity represented was limited by the small number of donors. Even with the large sequencing depth, rarefaction of the sorted-subset datasets indicated that sequencing was incomplete. Sharing across several donors was observed for approximately 5% of naive CD4, about 3.2% of naive CD8, 2% to 2.5% of memory CD4, and around 0.44% of memory CD8 clonotypes. Estimated clonotype richness was generally larger for naive than for memory subsets. Sampling was limited to blood, and TCR repertoires in tissue likely differ from TCR repertoires in blood. Compared with non-shared clonotypes, clonotypes shared by all four sorted-subset donors had higher generation probabilities. Pairwise subsampling led to the expectation that sequencing depth would affect the degree of clonotype sharing among donors.

This clone was detected only once. No antigen is known for it. Base-call qualities are not available, and no considerably larger clone is one nucleotide away. This TCR came from a young man in good health. The sample comprised naive CD8+ T cells sorted from blood. The sample's cell subset or site label is to be understood as: CD45RA+CCR7+.

The nucleotide sequence is TGTGCCAGCAGTGAGGGGATCAGTCCCTACGAGCAGTACTTC. Its protein reads: CASSEGISPYEQYF. The chain uses TRBV2 and TRBJ2-7; no D gene is confidently identified. The junction shows trimming of 3 bases on V and 2 bases on J, plus 11 bases between the germline ends. From a lookup of the germline V gene, CDR1 and CDR2 are SNHLY and FYNNEI. From the cysteine through the phenylalanine, the CDR3 covers 14 amino acids. The retained sequence is limited to the CDR3, 42 bases, with the frame set at the first base.